This TCR beta chain was captured in a study of T-cell memory formation after mild COVID-19. Study details: Clustering of TCRs was largely donor specific.

The authors produced TCR alpha and TCR beta cDNA libraries with sample barcodes and UMIs by 5'RACE using constant-segment primers. TCRdb re-derived calls from the 5' RACE reads in MiXCR, one entry per CDR3 protein. The table shows some 410,000 distinct CDR3 sequences, with roughly a quarter occurring only once. CDR3 length: 13 amino acids. CDR1 is SGHRS and CDR2 is YFSETQ in the germline V gene. Trimming shortened V by 0 bases and J by 4 bases, and 7 bases separated the two germline ends. Study findings and constraints: Clones contracting over day 15 to 85 were CD4/CD8 balanced, with later expanders leaning CD4+. For contracting clones, CD4+ ones sat mainly in CM and EM, CD8+ in EMRA.

This clonotype has only a few counts. Its target is not known. The chain is built from TRBV5-1 and TRBJ1-2; D gene ambiguous. What was sequenced was PBMCs or a T cell subset sorted from them (not recorded which). The origin of this receptor is an adult woman who had mild COVID-19 (a few samples of this study predate the infection). Cell type and time point are not known. CDR3 in amino acids: CASSLDTSYGYTF. CDR3 nucleotide sequence: TGCGCCAGCAGCTTGGACACAAGCTATGGCTACACCTTC. The whole variable domain, remainder taken from reference TRBV5-1 and TRBJ1-2, is KAGVTQTPRYLIKTRGQQVTLSCSPISGHRSVSWYQQTPGQGLQFLFEYFSETQRNKGNFPGRFSGRQFSNSRSEMNVSTLELGDSALYLCASSLDTSYGYTFGSGTRLTVV.